This TCR beta chain stems from a study of shared clonotypes between healthy human individuals. TCRdb's copy holds only in-frame clones and misses some; the assay was immunoSEQ multiplex PCR. This table holds about 1 million clones, about 75% found once. The CDR3 is 11 amino acids. CDR1 and CDR2 from the germline V gene are MNHEY and SVGAGI. V was trimmed by 4 bases and J by 12 bases, leaving 13 bases between them. This clonotype was obtained from a man aged 18 to 29 in good health. The rearrangement uses TRBV6-5 and TRBJ2-7, with a weak D call TRBD1 (6 bases). The sample taken for sequencing was memory CD4+ T cells sorted from blood. Subset specified: CD45RA-negative fraction. CDR3 in amino acids: CASSSPTGTYF. CDR3 nucleotides: TGTGCCAGCAGTTCCCCCACAGGGACGTACTTC.